This T cell receptor beta chain was captured by sequencing in a study of graft-versus-host responses after intestinal transplantation. Study background: Each recipient received a multivisceral, liver-intestinal, or isolated intestinal graft.

Sequenced by immunoSEQ multiplex PCR; TCRdb stores in-frame clones only, minus some. The sample holds 80,000 to 95,000 clones, over 80% seen once. V shed 4 bases and J shed 2 bases, with 17 bases lying between them. CDR3 length: 16 amino acids. Per germline, CDR1 LNHNV and CDR2 YYDKDF (reference sequence). A note on this clone: What it binds is not known.

The J gene is TRBJ1-1, the V gene TRBV15; no clear D. The sequence was obtained from a human donor who received an intestinal transplant. Source: unstimulated CD8+ T cells sorted from spleen or lymph node cells, taken before intestinal transplant. CDR3 loop: CATSKSQRLGNTEAFF. The CDR3 DNA reads TGTGCCACCAGCAAGTCGCAGCGTCTGGGTAACACTGAAGCTTTCTTT.